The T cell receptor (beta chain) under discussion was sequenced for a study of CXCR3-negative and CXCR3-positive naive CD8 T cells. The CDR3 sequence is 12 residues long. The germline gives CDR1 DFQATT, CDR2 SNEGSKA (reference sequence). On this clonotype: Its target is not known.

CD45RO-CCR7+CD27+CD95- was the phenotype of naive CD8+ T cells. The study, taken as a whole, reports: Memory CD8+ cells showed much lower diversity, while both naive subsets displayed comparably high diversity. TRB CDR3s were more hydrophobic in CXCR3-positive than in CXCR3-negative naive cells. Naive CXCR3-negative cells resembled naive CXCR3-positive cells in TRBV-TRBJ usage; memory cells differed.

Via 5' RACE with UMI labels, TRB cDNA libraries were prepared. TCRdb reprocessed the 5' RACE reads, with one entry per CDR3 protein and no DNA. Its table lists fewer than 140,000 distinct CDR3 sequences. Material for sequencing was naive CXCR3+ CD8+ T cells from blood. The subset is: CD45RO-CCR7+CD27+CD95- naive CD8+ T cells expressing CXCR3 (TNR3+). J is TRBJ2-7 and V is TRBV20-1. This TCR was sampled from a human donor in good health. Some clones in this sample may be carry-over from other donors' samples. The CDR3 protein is CSAGRSSYEQYF.